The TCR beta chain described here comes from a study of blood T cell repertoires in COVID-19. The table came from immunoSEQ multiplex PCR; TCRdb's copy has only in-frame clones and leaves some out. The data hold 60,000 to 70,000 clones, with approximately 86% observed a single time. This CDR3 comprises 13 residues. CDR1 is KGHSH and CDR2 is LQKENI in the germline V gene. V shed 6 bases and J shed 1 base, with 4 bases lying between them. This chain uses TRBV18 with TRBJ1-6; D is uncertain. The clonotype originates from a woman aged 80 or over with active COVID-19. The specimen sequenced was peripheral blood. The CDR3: CASSQSYNSPLHF. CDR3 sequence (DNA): TGTGCCAGCTCTCAATCCTATAATTCACCCCTCCACTTT.